The present entry profiles one T cell receptor (beta chain) with its context. The data derive from a study of shared clonotypes between healthy human individuals. The CDR3 sequence is 13 residues long. V lost 5 bases to trimming and J lost 0 bases, with 7 bases between them. The V gene's germline CDR1 is GTSNPN and CDR2 SVGIG (reference sequence). Produced via immunoSEQ multiplex PCR; TCRdb's table is partial and in-frame only. The table includes about a million clones, roughly 80% detected once. This rearrangement joins TRBV30 to TRBJ1-4; D gene uncertain. Material: memory CD4+ T cells sorted from blood. Documented subset: CD45RA-negative fraction. The receptor was isolated from a man in his late teens or twenties in good health. The CDR3 reads CAWESATNEKLFF. The CDR3 coding sequence is TGTGCCTGGGAATCCGCAACTAATGAAAAACTGTTTTTT.